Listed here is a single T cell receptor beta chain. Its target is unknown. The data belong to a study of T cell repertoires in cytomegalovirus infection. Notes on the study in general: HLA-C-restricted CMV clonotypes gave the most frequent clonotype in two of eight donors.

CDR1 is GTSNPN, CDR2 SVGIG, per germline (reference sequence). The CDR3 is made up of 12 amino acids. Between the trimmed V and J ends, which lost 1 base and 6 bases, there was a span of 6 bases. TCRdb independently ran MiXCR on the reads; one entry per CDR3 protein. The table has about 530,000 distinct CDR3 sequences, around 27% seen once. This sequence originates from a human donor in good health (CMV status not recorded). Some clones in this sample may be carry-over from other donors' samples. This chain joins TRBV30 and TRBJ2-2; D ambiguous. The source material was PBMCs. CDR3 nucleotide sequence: TGTGCCTGGAGTGGGAGTCCCGGGGAGCTGTTTTTT. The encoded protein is CAWSGSPGELFF.